The 24 T cell receptor beta chains below were found in one sample sequenced in a study of cytomegalovirus exposure and HLA in healthy donors. Vbeta (60) and Jbeta (13) primers were used in the PCR. TCRdb keeps only in-frame clones here, not all; method: immunoSEQ multiplex PCR. The sample lists under 200,000 clones, around 74% occurring once. Sequenced: PBMCs. These receptors originate from a female donor in good health and CMV-seronegative.

The genes are TRBV7-3 and TRBJ2-5, with D perhaps TRBD2 (6 bases). Trimming took off 2 bases at V and 0 bases at J, with 13 bases between the two ends. The CDR3 totals 16 residues. Germline V gives CDR1 SGHTA, CDR2 FQGTGA. The chain's CDR3 is CASSLGDSTYQETQYF. DNA for the CDR3: TGTGCCAGCAGCTTAGGGGACTCTACGTACCAAGAGACCCAGTACTTC.

This sequence joins TRBV27 and TRBJ2-1; D might be TRBD2 (6 bases). Germline lookup yields CDR1 MNHEY and CDR2 SMNVEV (reference sequence). CDR3 size: 14 residues. V was trimmed by 3 bases and J by 2 bases, leaving 8 bases between them. This CDR3 is CASSLGGPYNEQFF. The CDR3 DNA reads as TGTGCCAGCAGTTTGGGGGGACCCTACAATGAGCAGTTCTTC.

This clone was detected a few times. V gene TRBV7-9 combines with J gene TRBJ2-6; 12 positions match TRBD2. CDR1 and CDR2 from the germline V gene are SEHNR and FQNEAQ (reference sequence). J lost 4 bases, V lost 5 bases, and 12 bases had no gene match. This CDR3 is built from 19 residues. The CDR3 here is CASSRGLAGSLRGANVLTF. The CDR3 DNA is TGTGCCAGCAGCAGAGGACTAGCGGGGAGCCTTAGGGGGGCCAACGTCCTGACTTTC.

This clone was counted only a few times. J is TRBJ2-1 and V is TRBV4-2; 7 bases match TRBD2. CDR3 length: 15 amino acids. Germline loops: CDR1 LGHNA, CDR2 YNFKEQ. Trimming removed 1 base from V and 6 bases from J; junction bases left unmatched: 6. CDR3 protein: CASSQGLAEINEQFF. CDR3 bases: TGTGCCAGCAGCCAAGGGCTAGCGGAAATCAATGAGCAGTTCTTC.

The genes are TRBV7-2 and TRBJ2-3; D is unresolved. The CDR3 sequence is 14 residues long. Germline assignment: CDR1 SGHTA and CDR2 FQGNSA. Trimming stripped 3 bases from V and 4 bases from J, with 11 bases between. CDR3 bases: TGTGCCAGCAGCTTCGGTCGGGTAGCAGATACGCAGTATTTT. This sequence encodes CASSFGRVADTQYF. Filled out from reference TRBV7-2 and TRBJ2-3, the complete variable domain reads GAGVSQSPSNKVTEKGKDVELRCDPISGHTALYWYRQSLGQGLEFLIYFQGNSAPDKSGLPSDRFSAERTGGSVSTLTIQRTQQEDSAVYLCASSFGRVADTQYFGPGTRLTVL.

The genes are TRBV9 and TRBJ2-2; 9 bases fit TRBD2. Germline CDR1 SGDLS, CDR2 YYNGEE. V was clipped by 0 bases and J by 5 bases; unmatched bases: 2. This CDR3 has 15 amino acids. For the CDR3, the DNA is TGTGCCAGCAGCGTAGGCGGGAGGGAAACCGGGGAGCTGTTTTTT. This sequence encodes CASSVGGRETGELFF.

This clone has more than one count but fewer than ten. CDR3 DNA: TGTGCCAGCAGCCCAGACGGGTTCACAGATACGCAGTATTTT. It is translated as CASSPDGFTDTQYF. The chain uses TRBV9 and TRBJ2-3; D ambiguous. Germline CDR1 is SGDLS and CDR2 is YYNGEE. The CDR3 contains 14 residues. The V gene lost 4 bases and the J gene lost 2 bases, with 11 bases spanning the gap.

The chain has TRBV7-2 and TRBJ1-6, with 7 bases matching TRBD1. The junction had 9 bases not matched to a gene; V was cut back by 4 bases and J by 9 bases. Germline CDR1 is SGHTA and CDR2 is FQGNSA. This CDR3 is built from 15 residues. CDR3 residues: CASSSQQGSTSPLHF. CDR3 bases: TGTGCCAGCAGCTCCCAACAGGGGAGCACTTCACCCCTCCACTTT. Combining the CDR3 with reference TRBV7-2 and TRBJ1-6 gives the whole variable domain GAGVSQSPSNKVTEKGKDVELRCDPISGHTALYWYRQSLGQGLEFLIYFQGNSAPDKSGLPSDRFSAERTGGSVSTLTIQRTQQEDSAVYLCASSSQQGSTSPLHFGNGTRLTVT.

The gene calls are TRBV11-2 and TRBJ2-1, with 7 bases matching TRBD1. CDR1 and CDR2 from the germline V gene are SGHAT and FQNNGV. J was trimmed by 9 bases and V by 5 bases; bases with no gene match: 7. The length of the CDR3 is 13 residues. The CDR3 loop is CASSATGITEQFF. The CDR3 DNA is TGTGCCAGCAGCGCGACAGGGATCACTGAGCAGTTCTTC.

This clone turned up a few times. J is TRBJ2-5 and V is TRBV28, with D hard to call. CDR1 is MDHEN and CDR2 is SYDVKM in the germline V gene. V shed 4 bases and J shed 9 bases, with 15 bases lying between them. The CDR3 is 13 residues long. The CDR3 DNA sequence: TGTGCCAGCAGTTCCCCGCAGAATGGTGCCCAGTACTTC. As protein: CASSSPQNGAQYF.

This clone appeared once. The V gene is TRBV5-5, the J gene TRBJ2-5; TRBD2 is a possible D gene (5 bases). The length of the CDR3 is 13 residues. Germline loops: CDR1 SGHKS, CDR2 YYEKEE (reference sequence). Trimming pared 1 base from V and 4 bases from J, leaving 8 bases between. CDR3 loop: CASSLMAGETQYF. The CDR3 DNA reads TGTGCCAGCAGCTTGATGGCGGGAGAGACCCAGTACTTC. Filled out from reference TRBV5-5 and TRBJ2-5, the complete variable domain reads DAGVTQSPTHLIKTRGQQVTLRCSPISGHKSVSWYQQVLGQGPQFIFQYYEKEERGRGNFPDRFSARQFPNYSSELNVNALLLGDSALYLCASSLMAGETQYFGPGTRLLVL.

The chain links TRBV5-1 to TRBJ1-5; 8 bases map to TRBD1. The V and J ends lost 4 bases and 6 bases, in that order; junction bases with no gene match: 6. CDR1 is SGHRS and CDR2 is YFSETQ in the germline V gene. CDR3 size: 14 residues. CDR3 DNA sequence: TGCGCCAGCAGCGAGCAGGGGGCAGCTCAGCCCCAGCATTTT. Translation gives CASSEQGAAQPQHF.

In this sample, this clone turned up a few times. The genes are TRBV2 and TRBJ2-7; 8 positions match TRBD1. This CDR3 is 14 amino acids long. Germline CDR1 SNHLY, CDR2 FYNNEI. The J segment lost 3 bases and the V segment lost 3 bases, leaving 4 bases of the junction unmatched. The CDR3, as DNA: TGTGCCAGCAGTGAGTTCACAGGGGGCTACGAGCAGTACTTC. Its protein product is CASSEFTGGYEQYF.

This clone was seen more than once but under ten times. This chain connects TRBV9 to TRBJ2-5, with TRBD2 matching over 7 bases. Germline CDR1 reads SGDLS; CDR2 reads YYNGEE. V shed 3 bases and J 4 bases; nucleotides not matched to a gene: 9. The CDR3 loop spans 15 amino acids. As DNA, the CDR3 is TGTGCCAGCAGCGGCGGTAGCGGGCGGGGAGAGACCCAGTACTTC. Translation gives CASSGGSGRGETQYF. Supplemented by reference TRBV9 and TRBJ2-5, the full variable domain reads DSGVTQTPKHLITATGQRVTLRCSPRSGDLSVYWYQQSLDQGLQFLIQYYNGEERAKGNILERFSAQQFPDLHSELNLSSLELGDSALYFCASSGGSGRGETQYFGPGTRLLVL.

This clone was recorded a few times. This CDR3 is CASSPDSPDTQYF. The CDR3 region has the DNA TGCGCCAGCAGCCCCGACAGCCCAGATACGCAGTATTTT. V is TRBV5-1 and J is TRBJ2-3, with D perhaps matching TRBD1 (5 bases). CDR1 is SGHRS, CDR2 YFSETQ, per germline. The V end was cut by 4 bases, the J end by 4 bases, with 10 bases between. This CDR3 has 13 residues. The whole variable domain, filled in from reference TRBV5-1 and TRBJ2-3, reads KAGVTQTPRYLIKTRGQQVTLSCSPISGHRSVSWYQQTPGQGLQFLFEYFSETQRNKGNFPGRFSGRQFSNSRSEMNVSTLELGDSALYLCASSPDSPDTQYFGPGTRLTVL.

This sequence joins TRBV28 and TRBJ2-7; D may be TRBD2 (6 bases). V was trimmed by 7 bases and J by 4 bases, leaving 17 bases between them. Germline lookup yields CDR1 MDHEN and CDR2 SYDVKM. The CDR3 spans 14 residues. In DNA form, the CDR3 reads TGTGCCAGCACCAGTGGGGGAGGAACGTACGAGCAGTACTTC. The encoded protein is CASTSGGGTYEQYF. The variable domain in full, with the rest retrieved from reference TRBV28 and TRBJ2-7, is DVKVTQSSRYLVKRTGEKVFLECVQDMDHENMFWYRQDPGLGLRLIYFSYDVKMKEKGDIPEGYSVSREKKERFSLILESASTNQTSMYLCASTSGGGTYEQYFGPGTRLTVT.

This chain joins TRBV30 and TRBJ1-1, with 7 positions matching TRBD1. CDR1 and CDR2 from the germline V gene are GTSNPN and SVGIG (reference sequence). CDR3 length: 12 residues. The V gene end was trimmed by 4 bases and the J gene end by 5 bases; junction bases not matched to a gene: 4. The CDR3 nucleotides are TGTGCCTGGAAAGGGGGCTGGACTGAAGCTTTCTTT. This sequence encodes CAWKGGWTEAFF.

The chain employs TRBV11-2 and TRBJ1-2, with D possibly matching TRBD1 (6 bases). V shed 0 bases and J shed 9 bases, with 11 bases lying between them. The CDR3 totals 13 residues. Germline V gene data show CDR1 as SGHAT and CDR2 as FQNNGV. CDR3 in DNA: TGTGCCAGCAGCTTAGATCCCCAGGGGAGCTACACCTTC. Amino acids: CASSLDPQGSYTF. Supplemented by reference TRBV11-2 and TRBJ1-2, the full variable domain reads EAGVAQSPRYKIIEKRQSVAFWCNPISGHATLYWYQQILGQGPKLLIQFQNNGVVDDSQLPKDRFSAERLKGVDSTLKIQPAKLEDSAVYLCASSLDPQGSYTFGSGTRLTVV.

The chain links TRBV7-2 to TRBJ1-3; D call uncertain. V was clipped by 1 base and J by 3 bases, with 13 bases between them. The CDR3 runs to 16 residues. CDR1 and CDR2 (germline): SGHTA, FQGNSA. The CDR3 here is CASSLDSGIYGNTIYF. For the CDR3, the DNA is TGTGCCAGCAGCTTAGACAGCGGAATTTATGGAAACACCATATATTTT.

The V call is TRBV4-3, the J call TRBJ2-2, with 16 bases that match TRBD2. Germline assignment: CDR1 LGHNA and CDR2 YSLEER. The CDR3 is made up of 16 amino acids. V lost 5 bases to trimming and J lost 6 bases; unmatched junction nucleotides: 3. The CDR3 bases are TGCGCCAGCAGCGTGGGACTAGCGGGGGGGCCCGGGGAGCTGTTTTTT. This codes for CASSVGLAGGPGELFF.

V usage is TRBV20-1 and J usage is TRBJ2-3; D gene uncertain. Trimming took 6 bases from V and 1 from J, leaving 5 bases between them. Germline loops: CDR1 DFQATT, CDR2 SNEGSKA (reference sequence). The CDR3 consists of 11 residues. The CDR3 loop is CSAPGTDTQYF. CDR3 DNA sequence: TGCAGTGCGCCGGGCACAGATACGCAGTATTTT.

The chain employs TRBV30 and TRBJ1-5, with a possible D match to TRBD1 (6 bases). This CDR3 region has 15 residues. Germline CDR1 and CDR2: GTSNPN and SVGIG (reference sequence). Trimming took 4 bases from V and 0 from J, leaving 13 bases between them. CDR3 amino acids: CAWKGTGNSNQPQHF. CDR3 nucleotide sequence: TGTGCCTGGAAGGGCACAGGGAATAGCAATCAGCCCCAGCATTTT.

J is TRBJ2-7 and V is TRBV7-8; 7 nucleotides match TRBD1. The germline CDR1 and CDR2 sequences are SGHVS and FQNEAQ. The CDR3 totals 16 residues. Trimming cost V 0 bases and J 0 bases; bases outside gene matches: 5. CDR3 bases: TGTGCCAGCAGCTTAGCCGGACAGGCGAGCTCCTACGAGCAGTACTTC. Amino acids: CASSLAGQASSYEQYF.

The rearrangement uses TRBV15 and TRBJ2-2; D may be TRBD1 (7 bases). V lost 1 base and J 6 bases, leaving 18 bases between the germline ends. Looked up from germline, CDR1 is LNHNV and CDR2 is YYDKDF (reference sequence). The CDR3 has 17 residues. In DNA, the CDR3 is TGTGCCACCAGCAGAGGGACAGGCGAGGGGGAGGCCGGGGAGCTGTTTTTT. This encodes CATSRGTGEGEAGELFF.